Listed here are 6 T cell receptor beta chains from one sample, sequenced in a study of T cells in Graves' hyperthyroidism and ophthalmopathy. The source material, RNA transcripts, was used to amplify TCR beta CDR3 regions. HTBI primers were used for first-round RT-PCR of the TCR CDR3. TCRdb re-derived calls from the multiplex PCR reads in MiXCR, one entry per CDR3 protein. This repertoire shows fewer than 850,000 distinct CDR3 sequences, 15% to 20% found once; its top ten account for 15% to 19%. Sequences were obtained from blood. These receptors were taken from a middle-aged man with Graves' hyperthyroidism.

This sequence joins TRBV30 and TRBJ2-2; perhaps TRBD2 as D (7 bases). CDR3 size: 17 residues. Germline-derived CDR1 and CDR2 are GTSNPN and SVGIG (reference sequence). V lost 0 bases and J 1 base, leaving 15 bases between the germline ends. The CDR3 spells CAWSVIGQRENTGELFF. The DNA for the CDR3 is TGTGCCTGGAGTGTTATAGGACAGCGGGAGAACACCGGGGAGCTGTTTTTT.

The genes are TRBV19 and TRBJ2-1; D call uncertain. V was shortened by 10 bases and J by 7 bases, with 8 bases between the two germline ends. The CDR3 runs 10 residues. The V gene's germline CDR1 is LNHDA and CDR2 SQIVND (reference sequence). CDR3 in amino acids: CAIVKNEQFF. Written as DNA, the CDR3 is TGTGCCATAGTAAAGAATGAGCAGTTCTTC.

This chain uses TRBV4-2 with TRBJ2-5; TRBD1 aligns across 7 bases. The CDR3 consists of 15 residues. Germline V gene lookup returns CDR1 LGHNA and CDR2 YNFKEQ. J lost 6 bases, V lost 0 bases, and 7 bases had no gene match. The DNA of the CDR3 is TGTGCCAGCAGCCAAGATCATAACAGGGGAAAGACCCAGTACTTC. It translates to CASSQDHNRGKTQYF.

On this clonotype itself: One end of the junction fails to match germline, which may point to a read error. This sequence joins TRBV6-1 and TRBJ2-1; 7 nucleotides match TRBD2. Germline values: CDR1 MNHNS, CDR2 SASEGT. The CDR3 contains 17 residues. The CDR3 sequence: CASSNTPRAGPNKEQFF. The CDR3 DNA is TGTGCCAGCAGTAATACCCCTAGAGCGGGGCCAAACAAGGAGCAGTTCTTC.

The chain has TRBV14 and TRBJ1-2; tentative D call: TRBD1 (5 bases). This CDR3 contains 17 residues. CDR1 and CDR2 (germline): SGHDN, FVKESK. The germline V and J ends were trimmed by 0 bases and 0 bases, with 14 bases remaining between them. The CDR3, as DNA: TGTGCCAGCAGCCAAGAGTCCCAGGGAGGTCCTAACTATGGCTACACCTTC. Translation gives CASSQESQGGPNYGYTF.

The rearrangement uses TRBV6-5 and TRBJ1-3, with D unclear. V was trimmed by 3 bases and J by 0 bases, leaving 12 bases between them. The CDR3 runs 16 residues. Germline values: CDR1 MNHEY, CDR2 SVGAGI. The CDR3: CASSYGERSSGNTIYF. CDR3 coding DNA: TGTGCCAGCAGTTATGGGGAGCGAAGCTCTGGAAACACCATATATTTT.